The next 8 T cell receptor beta chains were all read from a single sample in a study of shared clonotypes between healthy human individuals. Sequenced by immunoSEQ multiplex PCR; TCRdb stores in-frame clones only, minus some. The table has millions of clones, 80% to 95% seen once. Input material: naive CD4+ T cells from PBMCs. The subset is: CD45RA+ positively selected. These receptor sequences come from a man between 18 and 29 years old in good health. Some clones in this sample may be carry-over from other donors' samples.

The chain couples TRBV6-5 to TRBJ1-2, with 11 bases that match TRBD1. The CDR3 contains 13 residues. V was pared by 5 bases and J by 10 bases, with 6 bases of the junction left unmatched. Per the germline V gene, CDR1 is MNHEY and CDR2 is SVGAGI. In DNA, the CDR3 is TGTGCCAGCAGTCGCCCGGGACAGGGGGTCTACACCTTC. This gives the protein CASSRPGQGVYTF.

V gene TRBV4-2 combines with J gene TRBJ2-3; 12 bases map to TRBD2. This CDR3 contains 20 residues. The J segment lost 0 bases and the V segment lost 4 bases, leaving 14 bases of the junction unmatched. Germline V gene sequence: CDR1 LGHNA, CDR2 YNFKEQ. The CDR3 nucleotides read TGTGCCAGCAGCCCGCGGGGACTAGCGGGTCGCGTCCAAAGCACAGATACGCAGTATTTT. The encoded protein is CASSPRGLAGRVQSTDTQYF.

The genes are TRBV29-1 and TRBJ2-1; possibly TRBD1 or TRBD2 for D (5 bases each). V lost 6 bases and J 0 bases, leaving 18 bases between the germline ends. The CDR3 covers 16 residues. The germline V gene has CDR1 SQVTM and CDR2 ANQGSEA. CDR3 sequence (DNA): TGCAGCGTCGCCCAAGGTCCGGGACGCTCCTACAATGAGCAGTTCTTC. Translated: CSVAQGPGRSYNEQFF.

The chain combines TRBV18 with TRBJ1-1; 9 nucleotides agree with TRBD1. The germline gives CDR1 KGHSH, CDR2 LQKENI. J was trimmed by 4 bases and V by 4 bases; bases with no gene match: 4. This CDR3 is built from 14 residues. CDR3 bases: TGTGCCAGCTCACGGCAGACAGGGGGCACTGAAGCTTTCTTT. It encodes CASSRQTGGTEAFF.

This clone was counted a few times. CDR3 region: CAWRGTGGTEAFF. The CDR3 DNA reads TGTGCCTGGAGAGGGACAGGGGGCACTGAAGCTTTCTTT. The chain links TRBV30 to TRBJ1-1; 11 positions agree with TRBD1. In germline, CDR1 is GTSNPN, CDR2 SVGIG (reference sequence). The CDR3 spans 13 residues. J lost 4 bases, V lost 3 bases, and 1 base had no gene match.

This clone turned up a few times. The same CDR3 can be traced to other DNA sequences in this sample. V usage is TRBV9 and J usage is TRBJ2-3; D is unresolved. Germline CDR1 SGDLS, CDR2 YYNGEE. The V end was cut by 3 bases, the J end by 3 bases, with 5 bases between. The CDR3 runs 12 residues. Here the CDR3 reads CASSASTDTQYF. The CDR3 DNA is TGTGCCAGCAGCGCGTCGACAGATACGCAGTATTTT.

V and J are TRBV27 and TRBJ2-5; 11 positions agree with TRBD1. The V gene end was trimmed by 5 bases and the J gene end by 4 bases; junction bases not matched to a gene: 6. The CDR3 sequence is 15 residues long. Per germline, CDR1 MNHEY and CDR2 SMNVEV (reference sequence). CDR3 DNA: TGTGCCAGCAGTACGAGGACAGGGGGCAGAGAGACCCAGTACTTC. This codes for CASSTRTGGRETQYF.

The V and J genes are TRBV6-1 and TRBJ2-3; 8 nucleotides match TRBD2. The V segment lost 3 bases and the J segment 4 bases; nucleotides outside the gene matches: 6. Germline lookup yields CDR1 MNHNS and CDR2 SASEGT. The CDR3 is 15 residues long. CDR3 region: CASSDPGLVPDTQYF. DNA of the CDR3: TGTGCCAGCAGTGATCCGGGACTAGTACCAGATACGCAGTATTTT.